The clone carrying this T cell receptor (beta chain) was detected only once. The antigen is unknown. The PCR had 60 Vbeta and 13 Jbeta primers. Only in-frame clones appear in the TCRdb table, and some are missing; sequencing was by immunoSEQ multiplex PCR. The sample consists of roughly 140,000 clones, over 60% of them appearing once. This sample is part of a study of cytomegalovirus exposure and HLA in healthy donors. Study-wide results and limits: In an earlier analysis, productive rearrangement rates for most beta V segments clustered near 87% or 30%.

The receptor was isolated from a man aged 40-55 years in good health and CMV-seropositive. The specimen was PBMCs.

The CDR3 is CASSPRWDRGRRTSPLHF. The CDR3 nucleotides read TGTGCCAGCAGCCCCAGATGGGACAGGGGGCGTCGGACTTCACCCCTCCACTTT. This chain uses TRBV7-2 with TRBJ1-6, with 12 bases identical to TRBD1. J was trimmed by 9 bases and V by 5 bases; bases with no gene match: 14. The CDR3 sequence is 18 residues long. Germline CDR1 SGHTA, CDR2 FQGNSA.